The clone carrying this T cell receptor (beta chain) occurred once. The CDR3 loop spans 14 amino acids. The germline V gene has CDR1 SGHVS and CDR2 FQNEAQ. V was shortened by 4 bases and J by 8 bases, with 17 bases between the two germline ends. The entry originates in a study of PD-1 blockade in classical Hodgkin lymphoma. Data came from immunoSEQ multiplex PCR; TCRdb stores just in-frame clones and leaves some out. The sample records roughly 32,000 clones, 65% to 90% being singletons. Brentuximab vedotin exposure varied, and every patient relapsed after autologous stem cell transplantation. This TCR was sampled from a human donor with classical Hodgkin lymphoma. This sample comprised peripheral blood mononuclear cells (PBMCs), obtained at baseline. The chain is built from TRBV7-8 and TRBJ1-2; D unclear. The CDR3, as DNA: TGTGCCAGCAGCTACGCCGGGATGGCGGGAGGCTACACCTTC. Translating it yields CASSYAGMAGGYTF. Drawing the rest from reference TRBV7-8 and TRBJ1-2, the complete variable domain is GAGVSQSPRYKVAKRGQDVALRCDPISGHVSLFWYQQALGQGPEFLTYFQNEAQLDKSGLPSDRFFAERPEGSVSTLKIQRTQQEDSAVYLCASSYAGMAGGYTFGSGTRLTVV.